These T cell receptor beta chains were read from a single sample in a study of CD39 and CD103 CD8 tumor-infiltrating T cells. Data came from immunoSEQ multiplex PCR; TCRdb stores just in-frame clones and leaves some out. The sample has around 8,100 clones, around 66% seen once. The specimen was CD8+ T cells sorted from blood. These receptors originate from a human donor with head and neck squamous cell carcinoma. CDR3s include the opening cysteine and the closing phenylalanine or tryptophan. D genes are given only for firm matches. Where a row states a size, it is once, few, many or the class of an expanded clone; other rows omit it.

abundance | j_gene | v_gene | d_gene | CDR3nt | CDR3aa
. | TRBJ2-7 | TRBV10-1 | . | TGCGCCAGCAGTGCGGACAGTTCCCCCTACGAGCAGTACTTC | CASSADSSPYEQYF
once | TRBJ2-4 | TRBV19 | . | TGTGCCAGTAGTGTCGGCAGCAAAAACATTCAGTACTTC | CASSVGSKNIQYF
few | TRBJ2-1 | TRBV5-8 | . | TGTGCCAGCAGCTCATCCCAGACAGGTATCGTGGATGAGCAGTTCTTC | CASSSSQTGIVDEQFF
. | TRBJ2-7 | TRBV7-6 | . | TGTGCCAGCAGCTCAACACCTACGAGTGAGCAGTACTTC | CASSSTPTSEQYF
. | TRBJ2-3 | TRBV28 | TRBD1 | TGTGCCAGCAGTTACAGGGGTGGCACAGATACGCAGTATTTT | CASSYRGGTDTQYF
medium-sized | TRBJ1-2 | TRBV12-5 | TRBD1 | TGTGCTAGTGGCCCGGGACAGCTCTATGGCTACACCTTC | CASGPGQLYGYTF
. | TRBJ1-5 | TRBV7-8 | TRBD1 | TGTGCCAGCAGCTCTAGGACAGGGGTCGAGCCCCAGCATTTT | CASSSRTGVEPQHF
. | TRBJ2-3 | TRBV7-9 | . | TGTGCCAGCAGCTTAGAATTCGGGGCAGATACGCAGTATTTT | CASSLEFGADTQYF
. | TRBJ2-7 | TRBV28 | . | TGTGCCAGCAGTGCAGGGAGTTGGGGGGACGAGCAGTACTTC | CASSAGSWGDEQYF
. | TRBJ1-6 | TRBV27 | . | TGTGCCAGCTGCACGTCGGGATACTCCTATAATTCACCCCTCCACTTT | CASCTSGYSYNSPLHF
. | TRBJ1-2 | TRBV28 | . | TGTGCCAGCAGTTTTCGACAGGATCACGTTAACTATGGCTACACCTTC | CASSFRQDHVNYGYTF
. | TRBJ1-1 | TRBV19 | . | TGTGCCAGTAGTGCTATGACAGGTGCTGAAGCTTTCTTT | CASSAMTGAEAFF
few | TRBJ1-3 | TRBV7-6 | . | TGTGCCAGCAGCCCCAGGGTCAGGGGAAGCTCTGGAAACACCATATATTTT | CASSPRVRGSSGNTIYF
. | TRBJ1-1 | TRBV5-4 | . | TGTGCCAGCAGCTTGGGGAGCGGGTCGAACACTGAAGCTTTCTTT | CASSLGSGSNTEAFF
. | TRBJ1-2 | TRBV9 | . | TGTGCCAGCAGCCAGGGAGAATATGGCTACACCTTC | CASSQGEYGYTF
. | TRBJ2-7 | TRBV27 | TRBD1 | TGTGCCAGCAACACGGGACAGGGGGCCTACGAGCAGTACTTC | CASNTGQGAYEQYF
few | TRBJ1-2 | TRBV27 | TRBD1 | TGTGCCAGCAGTCGGACAGGGTTGAGTAACTATGGCTACACCTTC | CASSRTGLSNYGYTF
. | TRBJ2-1 | TRBV6-6 | TRBD1 | TGTGCCAGCAGTTACCCAGGGGGCTCCTACAATGAGCAGTTCTTC | CASSYPGGSYNEQFF
few | TRBJ1-1 | TRBV7-9 | . | TGTGCCAGCAGCTTGGGGGGGTGGAGAGTTGGCACTGAAGCTTTCTTT | CASSLGGWRVGTEAFF
. | TRBJ2-1 | TRBV13 | . | TGTGCCAGCAGCTTAGAAGGGGTCATGTACAATGAGCAGTTCTTC | CASSLEGVMYNEQFF
. | TRBJ2-1 | TRBV27 | TRBD2 | TGTGCCAGCAGTCCTGCGGGGACTAGTGGCAATGAGCAGTTCTTC | CASSPAGTSGNEQFF
. | TRBJ1-1 | TRBV4-3 | TRBD1 | TGCGCCAGCAGCCGGACGACAGGGACCACTGAAGCTTTCTTT | CASSRTTGTTEAFF
. | TRBJ1-1 | TRBV27 | . | TGTGCCAGCAGTTCCTGGACGGGGAACACTGAAGCTTTCTTT | CASSSWTGNTEAFF
. | TRBJ2-7 | TRBV19 | TRBD1 | TGTGCCACCGGACAGGGGTACGAGCAGTACTTC | CATGQGYEQYF
. | TRBJ2-7 | TRBV6-5 | . | TGTGCCAGCAGTTATCAGGGGAGCTCCTACGAGCAGTACTTC | CASSYQGSSYEQYF
. | TRBJ2-1 | TRBV27 | TRBD2 | TGTGCCAGCAGTTTAAGCCGGGGGGAGGGGTACAATGAGCAGTTCTTC | CASSLSRGEGYNEQFF
few | TRBJ1-2 | TRBV30 | . | TGTGCCTGGATAGGTGACAGGAAGGAAGCTGGCTACACCTTC | CAWIGDRKEAGYTF
few | TRBJ2-4 | TRBV6-5 | . | TGTGCCAGCAGAACTACAGGGAATTGGTACTTC | CASRTTGNWYF
once | TRBJ2-1 | TRBV7-2 | . | TGTGCCAGCAGCTTATCGGGGCGTTGGGGCGGTAATGAGCAGTTCTTC | CASSLSGRWGGNEQFF
few | TRBJ2-5 | TRBV4-3 | . | TGCGCCAGCAGCGTAGCAGGAGAAGAGACCCAGTACTTC | CASSVAGEETQYF
. | TRBJ2-7 | TRBV4-2 | . | TGTGCCAGCAGCCAAGAGGTTGGGGGCCACGAGCAGTACTTC | CASSQEVGGHEQYF
few | TRBJ1-2 | TRBV4-3 | . | TGCGCCAGCAGCCAGGGGGGTTGGGTTACGGGGAACTATGGCTACACCTTC | CASSQGGWVTGNYGYTF
few | TRBJ1-2 | TRBV7-2 | . | TGTGCCAGCAGCTTAGAAATGTCCCTTGGCTACACCTTC | CASSLEMSLGYTF
. | TRBJ1-2 | TRBV30 | TRBD1 | TGTGCCTGGCTTGCGACAGGGGTTAACTATGGCTACACCTTC | CAWLATGVNYGYTF
once | TRBJ1-4 | TRBV4-3 | . | TGCGCCAGCAGCCACCCTTCGGACAGTGAAAAACTGTTTTTT | CASSHPSDSEKLFF
few | TRBJ2-7 | TRBV2 | . | TGTGCCAGCAGTGATTATTCGTACGAGCAGTACTTC | CASSDYSYEQYF
. | TRBJ2-7 | TRBV4-3 | . | TGCGCCAGCAGCCAAGGGACAGATACCTACGAGCAGTACTTC | CASSQGTDTYEQYF
. | TRBJ1-2 | TRBV7-3 | TRBD1 | TGTGCCAGCAGCCACAGGGGCGGCTATGGCTACACCTTC | CASSHRGGYGYTF
. | TRBJ2-1 | TRBV7-8 | TRBD1 | TGTGCCAGCAGCTTGGACAGGGGGGGGAAGTACAATGAGCAGTTCTTC | CASSLDRGGKYNEQFF
. | TRBJ1-5 | TRBV10-3 | . | TGTGCCATCAAGGCCCCTGGGGATGGCAATCAGCCCCAGCATTTT | CAIKAPGDGNQPQHF
. | TRBJ1-1 | TRBV2 | TRBD1 | TGTGCCAGCCGGGACAGGGCCTCTATGGGCACTGAAGCTTTCTTT | CASRDRASMGTEAFF
. | TRBJ2-1 | TRBV28 | . | TGTGCCAGCAGTTTACCCGGACATAGGGTTGAGGATGAGCAGTTCTTC | CASSLPGHRVEDEQFF
. | TRBJ2-5 | TRBV29-1 | TRBD1 | TGCAGCGGGTGGACAGGGGGCGCAGAGACCCAGTACTTC | CSGWTGGAETQYF
. | TRBJ2-2 | TRBV4-1 | TRBD1 | TGCGCCAGCAGTATACAGGGGCAAACCGGGGAGCTGTTTTTT | CASSIQGQTGELFF
. | TRBJ2-5 | TRBV5-1 | TRBD2 | TGCGCCAGCAGCTTGGGTGCGGGGGGTCCATACCAAGAGACCCAGTACTTC | CASSLGAGGPYQETQYF
. | TRBJ2-1 | TRBV6-6 | TRBD2 | TGTGTCACTAGCGCCATCTCCTACAATGAGCAGTTCTTC | CVTSAISYNEQFF
. | TRBJ1-6 | TRBV4-3 | . | TGCGCCAGCAGCCAGTTGCTAGGCGATTCACCCCTCCACTTT | CASSQLLGDSPLHF
. | TRBJ2-7 | TRBV7-2 | . | TGTGCCAGCAGCCTTCTAGTGACTCTCTACGAGCAGTACTTC | CASSLLVTLYEQYF